These 21 T cell receptor beta chains were sequenced from one sample in a study of blood T cell repertoires in COVID-19. TCRdb keeps only in-frame clones here, not all; method: immunoSEQ multiplex PCR. In the table there are some 120,000 clones, roughly 90% of which are singletons. Sequenced: peripheral blood. All receptors come from a middle-aged man with active COVID-19.

The J gene is TRBJ1-2, the V gene TRBV19, with a possible D match to TRBD1 (6 bases). Germline V gives CDR1 LNHDA, CDR2 SQIVND (reference sequence). Trimming cost V 5 bases and J 11 bases, with 18 bases left between them. The CDR3 has 13 amino acids. CDR3 amino acids: CASSPRGRVGYTF. The CDR3 nucleotides read TGTGCCAGTAGTCCCAGGGGCCGGGTTGGGTACACCTTC.

The chain carries TRBV29-1 and TRBJ1-1; 7 nucleotides match TRBD1. Trimming removed 3 bases from V and 4 bases from J; junction bases left unmatched: 5. The CDR3 consists of 13 residues. Germline assignment: CDR1 SQVTM and CDR2 ANQGSEA. The DNA of the CDR3 is TGCAGCGTTGAGGCAGGGGGGTTCACTGAAGCTTTCTTT. Translated: CSVEAGGFTEAFF.

The rearrangement joins TRBV5-6 to TRBJ1-3; D might be TRBD1 (6 bases). The V end lost 1 base, the J end lost 3 bases, and 14 bases lay between the germline ends. This CDR3 has 16 residues. Germline values: CDR1 SGHDT, CDR2 YYEEEE. The CDR3 nucleotides are TGTGCCAGCAGCTTGAGGCCGGGGGGCTATGGAAACACCATATATTTT. Translating gives CASSLRPGGYGNTIYF.

This clone came up a few times. The CDR3 bases are TGTGCCACCCAGGCGGACAGGGGCTACAATGAGCAGTTCTTC. It is translated as CATQADRGYNEQFF. This chain joins TRBV6-5 and TRBJ2-1; the match to TRBD1 covers 9 bases. The CDR3 is 14 amino acids. The junction had 7 bases not matched to a gene; V was cut back by 10 bases and J by 3 bases. Germline values: CDR1 MNHEY, CDR2 SVGAGI.

This clone occurred a few times. The J gene is TRBJ2-7, the V gene TRBV14; the D gene is possibly TRBD1 (5 bases). Germline loops: CDR1 SGHDN, CDR2 FVKESK. Trimming removed 4 bases from V and 3 bases from J, with 7 bases in between. The CDR3 extends over 12 amino acids. The CDR3: CASSRDSYEQYF. The CDR3 DNA reads TGTGCCAGCAGCCGCGACAGCTACGAGCAGTACTTC.

V is TRBV24-1 and J is TRBJ2-1, with a tentative D call TRBD1 (6 bases). Germline V gene data show CDR1 as KGHDR and CDR2 as SFDVKD. The CDR3 is made up of 13 amino acids. V gave up 9 bases and J gave up 12 bases, with 20 bases separating them. This CDR3 is CATGDKATNVQFF. DNA of the CDR3: TGTGCCACCGGGGACAAAGCCACCAACGTGCAGTTCTTC.

The chain has TRBV19 and TRBJ2-2; TRBD1 is a possible D gene (6 bases). Deletions cut 5 bases from V and 0 bases from J, with 10 bases between. The germline gives CDR1 LNHDA, CDR2 SQIVND (reference sequence). This CDR3 spans 15 amino acids. CDR3 sequence reads: CASSVDSPNTGELFF. CDR3 DNA: TGTGCCAGTAGTGTGGACAGCCCGAACACCGGGGAGCTGTTTTTT.

The chain joins TRBV7-9 to TRBJ2-1; no clear D gene. Germline V CDR1 and CDR2: SEHNR, FQNEAQ (reference sequence). V shed 3 bases and J shed 6 bases, with 6 bases lying between them. The CDR3 has 12 residues. The CDR3 loop reads CASSFVSNEQFF. In nucleotides, the CDR3 is TGTGCCAGCAGCTTTGTATCCAATGAGCAGTTCTTC.

The chain employs TRBV15 and TRBJ1-5; D is possibly TRBD1 (5 bases). There are 14 residues in the CDR3. Per germline, CDR1 LNHNV and CDR2 YYDKDF (reference sequence). The V gene lost 0 bases and the J gene lost 7 bases, with 10 bases spanning the gap. CDR3: CATSRDRVSQPQHF. The CDR3 nucleotides are TGTGCCACCAGCAGAGACAGGGTGAGCCAGCCCCAGCATTTT.

V usage is TRBV5-4 and J usage is TRBJ2-3; 7 bases are a match to TRBD1. V trimming: 3 bases; J trimming: 6 bases; junction bases outside the gene matches: 10. Germline values: CDR1 SGHNT, CDR2 YYREEE (reference sequence). The CDR3 length is 15 residues. CDR3 sequence: CASSSGRQGGDTQYF. The CDR3 bases are TGTGCCAGCAGCTCGGGGCGACAGGGTGGGGATACGCAGTATTTT. The full variable domain, in which reference TRBV5-4 and TRBJ2-3 provide the parts outside the CDR3, is ETGVTQSPTHLIKTRGQQVTLRCSSQSGHNTVSWYQQALGQGPQFIFQYYREEENGRGNFPPRFSGLQFPNYSSELNVNALELDDSALYLCASSSGRQGGDTQYFGPGTRLTVL.

The CDR3 DNA reads as TGCGCCAGCAGCCCTTGGGAGGGGTGGGAGACCCAGTACTTC. Translation gives CASSPWEGWETQYF. The rearrangement joins TRBV4-1 to TRBJ2-5; 7 nucleotides align to TRBD2. The V segment lost 4 bases and the J segment 5 bases; nucleotides outside the gene matches: 7. The CDR3 contains 14 residues. CDR1 is MGHRA, CDR2 YSYEKL, per germline.

The chain is built from TRBV5-6 and TRBJ2-1; D is possibly TRBD2 (5 bases). Trimming removed 0 bases at V and 8 bases at J, with 24 bases between. This CDR3 comprises 18 residues. Per the germline V gene, CDR1 is SGHDT and CDR2 is YYEEEE. The CDR3 here is CASSLALFGPRGVHEQFF. CDR3 nucleotides: TGTGCCAGCAGCTTGGCACTCTTTGGCCCCCGGGGTGTCCATGAGCAGTTCTTC.

The chain couples TRBV6-4 to TRBJ2-1, with 7 positions matching TRBD1. The CDR3 runs to 13 residues. V shed 2 bases and J 11 bases; nucleotides not matched to a gene: 6. Germline V gene sequence: CDR1 MRHNA, CDR2 SNTAGT. CDR3: CASSDQTGVKQFF. DNA for the CDR3: TGTGCCAGCAGTGACCAAACAGGGGTGAAGCAGTTCTTC.

This clone was seen just once. The V gene is TRBV30, the J gene TRBJ1-5; D perhaps matches TRBD1 (6 bases). The germline V and J ends were trimmed by 1 base and 7 bases, with 11 bases remaining between them. Germline CDR1 is GTSNPN and CDR2 is SVGIG (reference sequence). This CDR3 contains 13 residues. DNA for the CDR3: TGTGCCTGGAGTGGGGGAGGGGGGCAGCCCCAGCATTTT. This sequence encodes CAWSGGGGQPQHF. The full variable domain, its missing parts supplied by reference TRBV30 and TRBJ1-5, is SQTIHQWPATLVQPVGSPLSLECTVEGTSNPNLYWYRQAAGRGLQLLFYSVGIGQISSEVPQNLSASRPQDRQFILSSKKLLLSDSGFYLCAWSGGGGQPQHFGDGTRLSIL.

This clone was observed a single time. The chain couples TRBV3-1 (or the pseudogene TRBV3-2) to TRBJ2-3; 11 nucleotides match TRBD2. V was pared by 4 bases and J by 2 bases, with 5 bases of the junction left unmatched. The germline V gene has CDR1 LGHDT and CDR2 YNNKEL (reference sequence). This CDR3 comprises 16 residues. The CDR3 DNA reads TGTGCCAGCAGCCGGGCTAGCGGGGGGACCACAGATACGCAGTATTTT. Translation: CASSRASGGTTDTQYF.

The rearrangement links TRBV20-1 to TRBJ2-1; 7 positions match TRBD2. V was pared by 3 bases and J by 5 bases, with 7 bases of the junction left unmatched. The CDR3 contains 14 residues. CDR1 DFQATT and CDR2 SNEGSKA come from the germline V gene (reference sequence). The CDR3 region is CSASWASGHNEQFF. The CDR3 DNA reads TGCAGTGCTAGTTGGGCTAGCGGACACAATGAGCAGTTCTTC.

This clone came up once. The chain carries TRBV6-2 or TRBV6-3 and TRBJ2-7; 11 bases fit TRBD2. Trimming cost V 2 bases and J 6 bases; bases outside gene matches: 24. This CDR3 comprises 21 residues. Germline V gene lookup returns CDR1 MNHEY and CDR2 SVGEGT. The CDR3 is CASSYQYEMWAASGRPREQYF. The DNA of the CDR3 is TGTGCCAGCAGTTACCAATACGAGATGTGGGCGGCTAGCGGGAGGCCCCGCGAGCAGTACTTC.

V and J are TRBV25-1 and TRBJ1-1, with D possibly TRBD1 on 5 matching bases. CDR1 MGHDK and CDR2 SYGVNS come from the germline V gene. Trimming shortened V by 2 bases and J by 5 bases, and 9 bases separated the two germline ends. This CDR3 contains 13 residues. The CDR3: CASSEVGRTEAFF. The DNA for the CDR3 is TGTGCCAGCAGTGAAGTGGGGCGGACTGAAGCTTTCTTT.

This clone was detected once. The rearrangement joins TRBV24-1 to TRBJ2-5; tentatively, D is TRBD1 (6 bases). V was pared by 4 bases and J by 2 bases, with 16 bases between. Germline lookup yields CDR1 KGHDR and CDR2 SFDVKD. The CDR3 contains 16 residues. CDR3 sequence reads: CATSDNGTPYQETQYF. DNA for the CDR3: TGTGCCACCAGTGACAACGGGACACCATATCAAGAGACCCAGTACTTC.

CDR3 DNA sequence: TGTGCCAGCAGACCCGGGAGCGATTCCTACAATGAGCAGTTCTTC. Its protein product is CASRPGSDSYNEQFF. The chain recombines TRBV6-5 with TRBJ2-1, with a weak D call TRBD2 (6 bases). CDR3 length equals 15 residues. V was trimmed by 6 bases and J by 1 base, leaving 13 bases between them. Germline CDR1 reads MNHEY; CDR2 reads SVGAGI.

This sequence joins TRBV7-9 and TRBJ2-3; TRBD2 aligns across 11 bases. The CDR3 is 15 amino acids. V gave up 3 bases and J gave up 3 bases; unmatched junction bases: 2. Germline CDR1 is SEHNR and CDR2 is FQNEAQ (reference sequence). The CDR3 region is CASSFWTSGTDTQYF. The CDR3 DNA is TGTGCCAGCAGCTTTTGGACTAGCGGGACAGATACGCAGTATTTT.